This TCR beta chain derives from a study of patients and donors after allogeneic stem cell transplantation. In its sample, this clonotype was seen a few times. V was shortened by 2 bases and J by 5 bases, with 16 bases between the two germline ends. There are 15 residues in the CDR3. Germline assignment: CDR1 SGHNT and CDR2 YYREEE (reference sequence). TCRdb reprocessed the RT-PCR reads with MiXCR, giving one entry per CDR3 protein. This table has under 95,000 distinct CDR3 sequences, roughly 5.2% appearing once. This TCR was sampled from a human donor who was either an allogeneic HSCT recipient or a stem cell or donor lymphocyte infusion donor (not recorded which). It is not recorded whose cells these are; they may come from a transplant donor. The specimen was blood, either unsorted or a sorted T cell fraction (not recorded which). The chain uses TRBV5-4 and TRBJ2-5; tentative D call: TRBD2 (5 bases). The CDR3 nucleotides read TGTGCCAGCAGCTTCTCGACCGGGGTGATTGAGACCCAGTACTTC. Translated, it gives CASSFSTGVIETQYF.